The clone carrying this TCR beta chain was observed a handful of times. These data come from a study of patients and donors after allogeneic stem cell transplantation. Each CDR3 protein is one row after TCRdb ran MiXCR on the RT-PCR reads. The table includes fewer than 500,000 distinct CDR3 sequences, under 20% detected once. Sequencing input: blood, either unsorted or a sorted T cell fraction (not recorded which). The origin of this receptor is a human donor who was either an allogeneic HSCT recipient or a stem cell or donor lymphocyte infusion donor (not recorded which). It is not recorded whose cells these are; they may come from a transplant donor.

In DNA form, the CDR3 reads TGTGCCAGCAGCCACCTCTTGACAGGGAGCACTGAAGCTTTCTTT. This translates into CASSHLLTGSTEAFF. The chain uses TRBV14 and TRBJ1-1, with 7 bases that match TRBD1. The length of the CDR3 is 15 residues. V dropped 3 bases and J dropped 4; count of bases not matched to a gene: 8. Germline assignment: CDR1 SGHDN and CDR2 FVKESK.